This T cell receptor (beta chain) originates from a study of cytomegalovirus exposure and HLA in healthy donors. The PCR was carried out with 60 Vbeta primers and 13 Jbeta primers. Sequencing used immunoSEQ multiplex PCR; TCRdb keeps in-frame clones, though not all of them. The listing records roughly 71,000 clones. The V gene end was trimmed by 5 bases and the J gene end by 5 bases; junction bases not matched to a gene: 17. Germline values: CDR1 SGHRS, CDR2 YFSETQ. The CDR3 runs to 17 residues. The chain uses TRBV5-1 and TRBJ2-5; TRBD2 matches 8 bases. The source is a woman in her thirties or forties in good health and CMV-seropositive. The sequencing sample was made of PBMCs. In DNA, the CDR3 is TGCGCCAGCAGTTTTGTAGCGGGAAGAGGGCCGGGGGAGACCCAGTACTTC. Translating gives CASSFVAGRGPGETQYF.